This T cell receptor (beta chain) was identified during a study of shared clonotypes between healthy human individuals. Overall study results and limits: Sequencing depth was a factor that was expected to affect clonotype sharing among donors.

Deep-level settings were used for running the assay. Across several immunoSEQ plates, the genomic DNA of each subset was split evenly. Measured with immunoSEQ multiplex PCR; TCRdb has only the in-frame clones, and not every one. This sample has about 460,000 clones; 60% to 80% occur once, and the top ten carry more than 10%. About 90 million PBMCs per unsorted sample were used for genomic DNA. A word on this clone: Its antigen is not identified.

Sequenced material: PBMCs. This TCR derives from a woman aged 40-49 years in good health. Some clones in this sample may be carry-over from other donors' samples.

The CDR3 region has the DNA TGTGCCAGCAGCCTAAATCCCGCCGGAACAGAGCAGTTCTTC. Residues: CASSLNPAGTEQFF. The rearrangement uses TRBV7-3 and TRBJ2-1; D is undetermined. This CDR3 is 14 amino acids long. The V end lost 5 bases, the J end lost 10 bases, and 18 bases lay between the germline ends. The germline V gene has CDR1 SGHTA and CDR2 FQGTGA. Combining the CDR3 with reference TRBV7-3 and TRBJ2-1 gives the whole variable domain GAGVSQTPSNKVTEKGKYVELRCDPISGHTALYWYRQSLGQGPEFLIYFQGTGAADDSGLPNDRFFAVRPEGSVSTLKIQRTERGDSAVYLCASSLNPAGTEQFFGPGTRLTVL.